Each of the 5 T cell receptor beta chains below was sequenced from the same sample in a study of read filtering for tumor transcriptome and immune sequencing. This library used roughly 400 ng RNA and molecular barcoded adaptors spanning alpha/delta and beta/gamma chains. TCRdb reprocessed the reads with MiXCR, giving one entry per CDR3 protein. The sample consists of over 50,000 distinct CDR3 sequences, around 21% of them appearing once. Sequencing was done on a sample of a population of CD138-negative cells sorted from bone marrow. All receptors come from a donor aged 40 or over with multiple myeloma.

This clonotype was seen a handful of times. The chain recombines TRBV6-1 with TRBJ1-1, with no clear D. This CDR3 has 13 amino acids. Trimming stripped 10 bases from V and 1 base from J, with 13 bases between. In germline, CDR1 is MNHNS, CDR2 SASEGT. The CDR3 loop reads CATRFLGNTEAFF. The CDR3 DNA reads TGTGCCACCCGGTTCCTTGGGAACACTGAAGCTTTCTTT.

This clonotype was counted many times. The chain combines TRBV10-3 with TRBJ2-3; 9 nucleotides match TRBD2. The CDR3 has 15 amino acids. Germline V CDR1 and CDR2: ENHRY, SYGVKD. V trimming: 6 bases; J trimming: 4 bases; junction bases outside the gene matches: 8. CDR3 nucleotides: TGTGCCATCAGGGCTAGCGGGGCTAGTGCAGATACGCAGTATTTT. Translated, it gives CAIRASGASADTQYF.

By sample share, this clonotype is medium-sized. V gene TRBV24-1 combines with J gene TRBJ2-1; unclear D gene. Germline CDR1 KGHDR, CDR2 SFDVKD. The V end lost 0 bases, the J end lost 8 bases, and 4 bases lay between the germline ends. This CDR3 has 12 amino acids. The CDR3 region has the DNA TGTGCCACCAGTGATTTGAGGTATGAGCAGTTCTTC. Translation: CATSDLRYEQFF.

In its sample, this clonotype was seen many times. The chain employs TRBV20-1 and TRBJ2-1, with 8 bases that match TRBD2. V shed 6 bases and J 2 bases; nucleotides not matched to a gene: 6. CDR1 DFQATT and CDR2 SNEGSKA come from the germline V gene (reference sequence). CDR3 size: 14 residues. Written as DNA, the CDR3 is TGCAGTGCCCCACTAGCGGTGGCCTACAATGAGCAGTTCTTC. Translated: CSAPLAVAYNEQFF.

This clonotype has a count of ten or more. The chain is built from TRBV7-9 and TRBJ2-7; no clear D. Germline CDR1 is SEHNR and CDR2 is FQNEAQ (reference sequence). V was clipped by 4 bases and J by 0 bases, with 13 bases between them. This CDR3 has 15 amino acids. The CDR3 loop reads CASSSDDTRSYEQYF. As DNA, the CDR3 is TGTGCCAGCAGCTCTGACGACACCCGCTCCTACGAGCAGTACTTC.